This TCR beta chain was profiled in a study of control samples from healthy donors and cancer patients (dated by TCRdb to 2018 to 2020). The cysteine opens and the phenylalanine closes a CDR3 of 12 amino acids. Kept here is only the CDR3 DNA, which spans 36 bases and is read in frame from base 1. The CDR1 and CDR2 encoded by the germline V gene are SGHVS and FQNEAQ. V is cut by 7 bases and J by 7 bases, and the space between the germline ends is 11 bases. The receptor library was made with the immunoSEQ multiplex PCR assay. TCRdb stores this immuneACCESS table with in-frame sequences only. Part of the clones is absent; in the studies checked, under half of the shortfall reflects unresolved V genes, and no reason is known for the rest. For this sample the table gives 95,000 to 150,000 clones, of which roughly 92% were detected only once. 7.8% of the sample rests with the top ten. Note on this clone: What this receptor recognizes is not known. Base-call qualities are not available, and no considerably larger clone is one nucleotide away.

The origin of this receptor is a woman aged 18-29 years in good health. The V and J genes are TRBV7-8 and TRBJ2-1, with no D gene named confidently. The sample comprised blood. At the DNA level, the sequence is TGTGCCAGCAAAGGCGCTCCGAATGAGCAGTTCTTC. This translates into CASKGAPNEQFF.